This TCR beta chain is drawn from a study of beta chain features in type 1 diabetes. This clone was detected only a few times. Its antigen is as yet unknown. Study results and caveats: Naive, central memory and Treg TCRB repertoires appeared more alike in patients than in healthy donors.

CDR3 length: 12 residues. V lost 3 bases, J lost 14 bases, and 14 bases lay in between. CDR1 and CDR2 from the germline V gene are SGHTA and FQGNSA. Sequenced material consisted of expressed TCRB transcripts (all of the isolated RNA was reverse transcribed). Sequencing used immunoSEQ multiplex PCR; TCRdb keeps in-frame clones, though not all of them. The sample gives about 900,000 clones, about 17% of which show up once; 0.023% is in the top ten. This sequence was found in a woman between 18 and 29 years old in good health. The V call is TRBV7-2, the J call TRBJ2-1, with D perhaps TRBD2 (6 bases). The source material was naive CD4+ T cells from blood. CDR3 nucleotides: TGTGCCAGCAGCTTGCTTGAGACTAGGGAGTTCTTC. Its translation: CASSLLETREFF.